The rows below give T cell receptor beta chains drawn from one sample of a study of blood T cell repertoires in COVID-19. Using immunoSEQ multiplex PCR, the repertoire was profiled, and TCRdb retains in-frame clones only, with some absent. The profile shows some 250,000 clones, 90% to 95% of them singletons. Sequencing was carried out using PBMCs or T cells enriched from blood (not recorded which). The origin of the receptors is a human donor in a cohort exposed to, infected with or recovered from COVID-19 (not recorded which). The donor label of this sample is uncertain. Each CDR3 is given with its conserved first and last residue. Each record gives: J gene, clone size, D gene, V gene, CDR3 protein, CDR3 DNA. D genes are given only for firm matches. The listing skips clone size in some rows; elsewhere it reads once, few, many or a size class.

TRBJ1-5,.,.,TRBV19,CASSAYTTGSNQPQHF,TGTGCCAGTAGTGCTTACACCACAGGGAGCAATCAGCCCCAGCATTTT
TRBJ1-2,.,TRBD1,TRBV2,CAGAGGAGYGYTF,TGTGCCGGGGCAGGGGGCGCGGGCTATGGCTACACCTTC
TRBJ2-7,once,.,TRBV30,CAWSVTRVGEQYF,TGTGCCTGGAGTGTTACCAGGGTGGGCGAGCAGTACTTC
TRBJ2-1,.,TRBD2,TRBV9,CASSVKAGAYNEQFF,TGTGCCAGCAGCGTCAAGGCGGGGGCCTACAATGAGCAGTTCTTC
TRBJ1-5,once,TRBD1,TRBV27,CASSSTGVNQPQHF,TGTGCCAGCAGCTCCACAGGGGTCAATCAGCCCCAGCATTTT
TRBJ1-1,.,TRBD1,TRBV10-1,CASSLGTANTEAFF,TGCGCCAGCTCCCTCGGGACAGCTAACACTGAAGCTTTCTTT
TRBJ1-4,.,.,TRBV9,CASSEGDLSTNEKLFF,TGTGCCAGCAGCGAGGGGGACCTTTCAACTAATGAAAAACTGTTTTTT
TRBJ2-2,.,.,TRBV7-9,CASSLGGPNTGELFF,TGTGCCAGCAGCCTCGGGGGACCGAACACCGGGGAGCTGTTTTTT
TRBJ2-2,.,TRBD1,TRBV4-2,CASSLGQGNTGELFF,TGTGCCAGCAGCCTGGGACAGGGGAATACCGGGGAGCTGTTTTTT
TRBJ2-7,.,TRBD1,TRBV2,CASSKDREWNEQYF,TGTGCCAGCAGTAAAGACAGGGAATGGAACGAGCAGTACTTC
TRBJ1-5,.,TRBD1,TRBV5-6,CASSVQGARGNQPQHF,TGTGCCAGCAGCGTCCAGGGGGCGCGCGGCAATCAGCCCCAGCATTTT
TRBJ2-3,.,TRBD2,TRBV6-5,CASRRPTSGADTQYF,TGTGCCAGCAGGCGCCCTACTAGCGGCGCAGATACGCAGTATTTT
TRBJ1-3,.,.,TRBV25-1,CASSSGVSGNTIYF,TGTGCCAGCAGTTCAGGGGTCTCTGGAAACACCATATATTTT
TRBJ1-2,few,TRBD1,TRBV27,CASSSYTRDRAGGGYTF,TGTGCCAGCAGTTCCTACACCCGCGACAGGGCCGGAGGGGGCTACACCTTC
TRBJ1-2,.,.,TRBV6-5,CASSTSPGYLYGYTF,TGTGCCAGCAGTACATCCCCAGGGTATCTCTATGGCTACACCTTC
TRBJ1-2,once,.,TRBV4-3,CASSQEREAPGYTF,TGCGCCAGCAGCCAAGAGAGAGAGGCCCCTGGCTACACCTTC
TRBJ2-3,.,TRBD2,TRBV3-1/TRBV3-2,CASSPQRELTDTQYF,TGTGCCAGCAGCCCCCAGCGGGAACTCACAGATACGCAGTATTTT
TRBJ1-4,.,.,TRBV18,CASSPNGQTATNEKLFF,TGTGCCAGCTCACCCAACGGACAGACCGCAACTAATGAAAAACTGTTTTTT
TRBJ1-1,.,TRBD1,TRBV13,CASEQADRGDFNTEAFF,TGTGCCAGCGAACAGGCGGACAGGGGGGACTTTAACACTGAAGCTTTCTTT
TRBJ1-3,.,.,TRBV6-5,CASSPEPIGNTIYF,TGTGCCAGCAGCCCAGAACCCATCGGAAACACCATATATTTT
TRBJ2-7,.,TRBD1,TRBV7-6,CASSSGQGSYEQYF,TGTGCCAGCAGCTCGGGACAGGGTTCGTACGAGCAGTACTTC
TRBJ2-3,few,TRBD1,TRBV7-9,CASSGDRGKADTQYF,TGTGCCAGCAGCGGGGACAGGGGGAAGGCAGATACGCAGTATTTT
TRBJ2-2,.,.,TRBV7-8,CASSPVGVANTGELFF,TGTGCCAGCAGCCCGGTGGGAGTTGCGAACACCGGGGAGCTGTTTTTT
TRBJ2-1,.,TRBD2,TRBV30,CAWMPWVAGANEQFF,TGTGCCTGGATGCCCTGGGTAGCGGGGGCCAATGAGCAGTTCTTC
TRBJ2-2,.,.,TRBV6-5,CASGAVNTGELFF,TGTGCCAGCGGAGCGGTGAACACCGGGGAGCTGTTTTTT
TRBJ2-2,.,.,TRBV29-1,CSAETGRSTGELFF,TGCAGCGCAGAAACAGGGAGATCCACCGGGGAGCTGTTTTTT
TRBJ2-7,.,TRBD2,TRBV27,CASSFQAGAPLEQYF,TGTGCCAGCAGTTTCCAAGCGGGGGCCCCCCTCGAGCAGTACTTC
TRBJ1-1,.,TRBD1,TRBV2,CASSRQGASTEAFF,TGTGCCAGCAGTAGACAGGGGGCGAGCACTGAAGCTTTCTTT
TRBJ2-5,.,TRBD1,TRBV28,CASSFITGVQETQYF,TGTGCCAGCAGTTTCATCACAGGGGTCCAAGAGACCCAGTACTTC